These T cell receptor beta chains were read from a single sample in a study of vaccination and CD4 T cells after COVID-19. TCRdb analysed the PCR reads with MiXCR anew, one entry per CDR3 protein. This repertoire shows about 33,000 distinct CDR3 sequences, 36% found once; its top ten account for approximately 5%. The input for sequencing was CD4+ T cells from blood, taken about 7 months after SARS-CoV-2 vaccination. All receptors derive from a human donor who had recovered from COVID-19. Both conserved end residues are part of each CDR3. A D gene is named only where the DNA matches it firmly. Clone size is not always given. Where it is, it says once, few, many or a class for expanded clones.

j_gene,d_gene,v_gene,abundance,CDR3aa,CDR3nt
TRBJ2-3,NA,TRBV19,few,CATGQSVSTQYF,TGTGCCACCGGACAGAGTGTGTCTACGCAGTATTTT
TRBJ2-1,NA,TRBV12-3/TRBV12-4,NA,CASSPGPGSEQFF,TGTGCCAGCAGTCCGGGGCCGGGGAGTGAGCAGTTCTTC
TRBJ2-3,NA,TRBV6-2/TRBV6-3,few,CASTDRTDTQYF,TGTGCCAGTACCGACCGCACAGATACGCAGTATTTT
TRBJ2-1,NA,TRBV7-2,few,CASSIWTATYNEQFF,TGTGCCAGCAGCATTTGGACTGCAACCTACAATGAGCAGTTCTTC
TRBJ2-3,NA,TRBV7-9,few,CASSFGTPRTDTQYF,TGTGCCAGCAGCTTCGGGACTCCCCGCACAGATACGCAGTATTTT
TRBJ1-6,NA,TRBV7-9,NA,CASSPLTAKSSYNSPLHF,TGTGCCAGCAGCCCCCTGACGGCGAAAAGCTCCTATAATTCACCCCTCCACTTT
TRBJ2-6,TRBD1,TRBV11-1,NA,CASSRGPGANVLTF,TGTGCCAGCAGCAGGGGGCCCGGGGCCAACGTCCTGACTTTC
TRBJ2-1,TRBD2,TRBV20-1,NA,CSARVNSGYPPNEQFF,TGCAGTGCTAGGGTTAATAGCGGGTACCCACCCAATGAGCAGTTCTTC
TRBJ2-7,NA,TRBV20-1,NA,CSADRDSYEQYF,TGCAGTGCGGATAGGGACTCCTACGAGCAGTACTTC
TRBJ2-1,TRBD2,TRBV6-5,NA,CASSYSTSGRDEQFF,TGTGCCAGCAGTTACTCGACTAGCGGGAGGGATGAGCAGTTCTTC
TRBJ1-1,NA,TRBV7-9,few,CASSLDQGSTEAFF,TGTGCCAGCAGCTTAGATCAGGGGAGCACTGAAGCTTTCTTT
TRBJ2-7,TRBD2,TRBV7-2,few,CASSFRAGVGEQYF,TGTGCCAGCAGCTTTAGGGCGGGAGTGGGCGAGCAGTACTTC
TRBJ2-7,TRBD2,TRBV19,NA,CASSRTSESYEQYF,TGTGCCAGTAGCCGGACTAGCGAGTCCTACGAGCAGTACTTC
TRBJ2-3,NA,TRBV12-3/TRBV12-4,few,CASSKGLPTDTQYF,TGTGCCAGCAGCAAGGGACTTCCAACAGATACGCAGTATTTT
TRBJ1-2,NA,TRBV7-9,few,CASSSLDVDGGTF,TGTGCCAGCAGCTCCCTAGACGTAGACGGCGGTACCTTC
TRBJ2-5,NA,TRBV6-1,NA,CASSLPGVETQYF,TGTGCCAGCAGTCTCCCGGGGGTGGAGACCCAGTACTTC
TRBJ1-1,NA,TRBV6-1,NA,CASRSDSEAFF,TGTGCCAGCAGATCGGACAGTGAAGCTTTCTTT
TRBJ2-5,TRBD1,TRBV30,few,CAWTLGQGLQETQYF,TGTGCCTGGACACTGGGACAGGGCCTCCAAGAGACCCAGTACTTC
TRBJ2-5,TRBD2,TRBV6-1,few,CASRPGGILETQYF,TGTGCCAGCAGACCCGGGGGGATCCTGGAGACCCAGTACTTC
TRBJ2-3,NA,TRBV20-1,few,CSARATSGADTQYF,TGCAGTGCTAGAGCGACTAGTGGCGCAGATACGCAGTATTTT
TRBJ2-1,TRBD2,TRBV7-3,NA,CASSLKSGLAANNEQFF,TGTGCCAGCAGCTTAAAATCGGGTCTAGCGGCCAACAATGAGCAGTTCTTC
TRBJ1-2,NA,TRBV6-1,many,CASCWDRNRPNYGYTF,TGTGCCAGTTGTTGGGATCGGAACAGGCCTAACTATGGCTACACCTTC
TRBJ2-1,NA,TRBV27,few,CASSLIQSSYNEQFF,TGTGCCAGCAGTTTAATCCAGAGCTCCTACAATGAGCAGTTCTTC
TRBJ2-3,TRBD2,TRBV6-2/TRBV6-3,NA,CASSYPPLAGWDTQYF,TGTGCCAGCAGTTATCCCCCACTAGCGGGGTGGGATACGCAGTATTTT
TRBJ2-7,NA,TRBV7-8,NA,CASSQSHEQYF,TGTGCCAGCAGCCAGAGCCACGAGCAGTACTTC
TRBJ2-3,TRBD2,TRBV18,NA,CASSQLAGGPYTQYF,TGTGCCAGCTCACAACTAGCGGGAGGGCCCTATACGCAGTATTTT
TRBJ1-5,NA,TRBV27,few,CASSLSRVGQPQHF,TGTGCCAGCAGTTTATCAAGGGTCGGTCAGCCCCAGCATTTT
TRBJ2-2,NA,TRBV6-5,NA,CASSYGAENTGELFF,TGTGCCAGCAGTTATGGGGCGGAGAACACCGGGGAGCTGTTTTTT
TRBJ2-3,NA,TRBV4-1,once,CASSQSSTDTQYF,TGCGCCAGCAGCCAGTCGAGCACAGATACGCAGTATTTT
TRBJ2-5,NA,TRBV15,few,CATSPVGLPQETQYF,TGTGCCACCAGCCCGGTGGGACTGCCCCAAGAGACCCAGTACTTC
TRBJ1-5,NA,TRBV20-1,few,CSARDPVNQPQHF,TGCAGTGCTAGAGATCCGGTAAATCAGCCCCAGCATTTT
TRBJ2-3,NA,TRBV20-1,few,CSATSGRGWRDTQYF,TGCAGTGCTACCAGTGGGCGGGGCTGGAGAGATACGCAGTATTTT
TRBJ2-5,NA,TRBV29-1,few,CSVRTDSGETQYF,TGCAGCGTTCGAACGGACAGTGGGGAGACCCAGTACTTC
TRBJ1-6,TRBD1,TRBV20-1,many,CSARTTGTNNSPLHF,TGCAGTGCTAGAACGACAGGGACTAATAATTCACCCCTCCACTTT
TRBJ1-1,TRBD1,TRBV27,NA,CASGDREAEAFF,TGTGCCAGCGGTGACAGGGAGGCTGAAGCTTTCTTT
TRBJ2-1,TRBD1,TRBV24-1,NA,CATGGTGGHNEQIF,TGTGCCACCGGCGGGACAGGGGGACATAATGAGCAGATCTTC
TRBJ1-1,NA,TRBV7-8,NA,CASSATVNTEAFF,TGTGCCAGCAGCGCCACAGTGAACACTGAAGCTTTCTTT
TRBJ2-1,TRBD1,TRBV18,NA,CASSPTGTGDYNEQFF,TGTGCCAGCTCACCAACCGGGACAGGGGATTACAATGAGCAGTTCTTC
TRBJ2-5,NA,TRBV7-2,NA,CASSPNKETQYF,TGTGCCAGCAGCCCGAATAAAGAGACCCAGTACTTC
TRBJ2-5,TRBD2,TRBV24-1,NA,CATSDPSGSQQETQYF,TGTGCCACCAGTGATCCTAGCGGGAGTCAGCAAGAGACCCAGTACTTC
TRBJ1-2,NA,TRBV10-3,NA,CAISVLYGYTF,TGTGCCATCAGTGTGCTCTATGGCTACACCTTC
TRBJ2-5,NA,TRBV19,NA,CASSITGPGPQYF,TGTGCCAGTAGTATTACCGGCCCCGGTCCCCAGTACTTC
TRBJ2-1,NA,TRBV27,NA,CASSQGWARSNEQFF,TGTGCCAGCAGTCAAGGTTGGGCCCGGAGCAATGAGCAGTTCTTC
TRBJ1-5,TRBD1,TRBV19,NA,CASSSGQGNQPQHF,TGTGCCAGTAGTTCCGGACAGGGCAATCAGCCCCAGCATTTT
TRBJ1-5,NA,TRBV7-2,few,CASSYDVVYSNQPQHF,TGTGCCAGCAGCTATGATGTGGTGTATAGCAATCAGCCCCAGCATTTT
TRBJ1-6,TRBD1,TRBV19,NA,CASSSPGTANSPLHF,TGTGCCAGTAGTTCACCCGGGACAGCTAATTCACCCCTCCACTTT
TRBJ2-7,NA,TRBV6-5,NA,CASSSRYNMFSEQYF,TGTGCCAGCAGTTCGCGGTACAACATGTTTAGCGAGCAGTACTTC
TRBJ1-6,NA,TRBV6-1,NA,CASSRTVWNSPLHF,TGTGCCAGCAGCAGGACAGTCTGGAATTCACCCCTCCACTTT
TRBJ2-1,TRBD2,TRBV7-2,NA,CASSLAPSGGYNEQFF,TGTGCCAGCAGCTTAGCGCCTAGCGGGGGGTACAATGAGCAGTTCTTC
TRBJ1-5,NA,TRBV20-1,NA,CSGQDSNQPQHF,TGCAGTGGACAGGACTCCAATCAGCCCCAGCATTTT
TRBJ2-5,NA,TRBV7-2,NA,CASSPSRASAKTQYF,TGTGCCAGCAGCCCTTCCCGGGCCTCGGCAAAGACCCAGTACTTC
TRBJ1-5,NA,TRBV6-2/TRBV6-3,NA,CASSFSFEPQHF,TGTGCCAGCAGTTTCTCTTTCGAGCCCCAGCATTTT